The 4 T cell receptor beta chains below come from one sample, sequenced in a study of shared clonotypes between healthy human individuals. Selected positively for CCR7 and CD45RO-negative, naive CD8 cells excluded terminally differentiated effector memory CD45RA+ cells. Sequencing used immunoSEQ multiplex PCR; TCRdb keeps in-frame clones, though not all of them. The sample shows 1.5 million to 2.5 million clones, about 95% of them seen only once. Sequencing was done on a sample of naive CD8+ T cells sorted from blood. The receptors come from a man aged 18 to 35 in good health.

The chain has TRBV4-3 and TRBJ1-2; 8 bases fit TRBD1. The CDR3 has 17 residues. The germline V gene encodes CDR1 LGHNA and CDR2 YSLEER. Trimming at V came to 0 bases and at J to 8 bases, leaving 14 bases not matched to a gene. CDR3 bases: TGCGCCAGCAGCCAAGATATTGTTCTGGACAGGGAGGAAGGCTACACCTTC. Translating it yields CASSQDIVLDREEGYTF.

The chain joins TRBV11-2 to TRBJ2-1; D perhaps matches TRBD2 (6 bases). The germline gives CDR1 SGHAT, CDR2 FQNNGV. Trimming shortened V by 5 bases and J by 2 bases, and 16 bases separated the two germline ends. The CDR3 consists of 16 residues. CDR3 residues: CASSTGPLATYNEQFF. CDR3 nucleotides: TGTGCCAGCAGCACCGGCCCTCTAGCGACCTACAATGAGCAGTTCTTC.

The chain links TRBV4-2 to TRBJ1-5; D ambiguous. The CDR3 is 19 residues long. The ends were cut back, 4 bases at V and 0 bases at J, with 22 bases in the middle. Germline CDR1 is LGHNA and CDR2 is YNFKEQ. DNA for the CDR3: TGTGCCAGCAGCCCCCAGCCCCTGGGAGCCGAGGATAGCAATCAGCCCCAGCATTTT. Residues: CASSPQPLGAEDSNQPQHF.

This chain uses TRBV4-3 with TRBJ2-6; perhaps TRBD2 as D (6 bases). In germline, CDR1 is LGHNA, CDR2 YSLEER. The CDR3 runs to 21 residues. The V end was cut by 0 bases, the J end by 0 bases, with 21 bases between. CDR3 sequence (DNA): TGCGCCAGCAGCCAAGATCATCCGGAGGGAGCCTTGATCTCTGGGGCCAACGTCCTGACTTTC. This encodes CASSQDHPEGALISGANVLTF.